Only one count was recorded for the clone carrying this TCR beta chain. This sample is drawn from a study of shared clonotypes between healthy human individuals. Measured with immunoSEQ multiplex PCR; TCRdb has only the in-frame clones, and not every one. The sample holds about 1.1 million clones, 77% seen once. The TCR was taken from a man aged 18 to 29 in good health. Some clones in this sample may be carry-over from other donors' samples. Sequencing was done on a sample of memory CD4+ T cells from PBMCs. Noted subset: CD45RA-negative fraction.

As DNA, the CDR3 is TGTGCCAGCTCACGAACAGAAACCTACGAGCAGTACTTC. Protein product: CASSRTETYEQYF. The chain links TRBV18 to TRBJ2-7; no firm D call. The CDR3 covers 13 residues. V was pared by 4 bases and J by 2 bases, with 9 bases between. CDR1 and CDR2 (germline): KGHSH, LQKENI.